These 32 T cell receptor beta chains were all obtained from the same sample, sequenced in a study of neurological immune-mediated disorders. TCRdb fed the 5' RACE reads into MiXCR, producing one record per CDR3 protein. The sample has 45,000 or so distinct CDR3 sequences, roughly 13% seen once. The sequencing sample was made of PBMCs. These receptors originate from a female donor in good health.

This clonotype was recorded at least ten times. The rearrangement uses TRBV14 and TRBJ1-2, with TRBD1 matching 7 bases. V dropped 3 bases and J dropped 4; count of bases not matched to a gene: 5. The germline CDR1 and CDR2 sequences are SGHDN and FVKESK. CDR3 length: 14 amino acids. The CDR3 here is CASSHRDSLYGYTF. In DNA form, the CDR3 reads TGTGCCAGCAGCCACCGGGACAGCCTCTATGGCTACACCTTC.

Many counts were recorded for this clonotype. The gene calls are TRBV3-1 and TRBJ2-4, with 12 bases that match TRBD2. This CDR3 has 15 amino acids. Germline CDR1 and CDR2: LGHDT and YNNKEL (reference sequence). The V and J ends lost 4 bases and 6 bases, in that order; junction bases with no gene match: 4. DNA for the CDR3: TGTGCCAGCAGCCTCTTGGGACTAGCGGGAAACATTCAGTACTTC. It specifies CASSLLGLAGNIQYF.

This clonotype was counted at least ten times. V gene TRBV27 combines with J gene TRBJ1-5; 7 nucleotides match TRBD1. CDR1 is MNHEY and CDR2 is SMNVEV in the germline V gene (reference sequence). V lost 4 bases and J lost 1; bases outside the gene matches: 4. The CDR3 runs 15 residues. CDR3 in DNA: TGTGCCAGCAGTTCCAGGGGGTTAAGCAATCAGCCCCAGCATTTT. Amino acids: CASSSRGLSNQPQHF.

This clonotype was found many times. The chain employs TRBV2 and TRBJ2-4; TRBD1 is a possible D gene (6 bases). This CDR3 contains 12 residues. Between the trimmed V and J ends, which lost 5 bases and 7 bases, there was a span of 9 bases. CDR1 is SNHLY and CDR2 is FYNNEI in the germline V gene. The CDR3 region has the DNA TGTGCCAGCAGTCCCACAGGGAACATTCAGTACTTC. It encodes CASSPTGNIQYF. Based on the CDR3 plus reference TRBV2 and TRBJ2-4, the full variable domain is EPEVTQTPSHQVTQMGQEVILRCVPISNHLYFYWYRQILGQKVEFLVSFYNNEISEKSEIFDDQFSVERPDGSNFTLKIRSTKLEDSAMYFCASSPTGNIQYFGAGTRLSVL.

The V gene is TRBV29-1, the J gene TRBJ1-1; perhaps TRBD1 as D (5 bases). V was clipped by 6 bases and J by 3 bases, with 8 bases between them. Germline values: CDR1 SQVTM, CDR2 ANQGSEA. This CDR3 has 11 residues. For the CDR3, the DNA is TGCAGCGTGGGACTTCACACTGAAGCTTTCTTT. Residues: CSVGLHTEAFF.

This clonotype was counted many times. The chain is built from TRBV2 and TRBJ2-1; D gene ambiguous. V was pared by 2 bases and J by 0 bases, with 11 bases between. There are 16 residues in the CDR3. CDR1 and CDR2 (germline): SNHLY, FYNNEI. The CDR3 is CASSETPSLSYNEQFF. Here the CDR3 DNA reads TGTGCCAGCAGTGAAACCCCAAGCCTCTCCTACAATGAGCAGTTCTTC. Complete variable domain (other parts from reference TRBV2 and TRBJ2-1): EPEVTQTPSHQVTQMGQEVILRCVPISNHLYFYWYRQILGQKVEFLVSFYNNEISEKSEIFDDQFSVERPDGSNFTLKIRSTKLEDSAMYFCASSETPSLSYNEQFFGPGTRLTVL.

This clonotype has a handful of counts. The chain has TRBV19 and TRBJ2-6; tentatively, D is TRBD1 (6 bases). The CDR3 length is 15 residues. Germline values: CDR1 LNHDA, CDR2 SQIVND (reference sequence). V lost 1 base and J lost 4, with 8 bases in between. The CDR3 loop is CASSIAGTGANVLTF. The CDR3 nucleotides read TGTGCCAGTAGTATAGCCGGGACAGGGGCCAACGTCCTGACTTTC.

The table lists this clonotype with many counts. This sequence joins TRBV2 and TRBJ1-1; D is unresolved. This CDR3 has 15 amino acids. Germline V gene lookup returns CDR1 SNHLY and CDR2 FYNNEI. Trimming pared 7 bases from V and 1 base from J, leaving 16 bases between. CDR3 nucleotides: TGTGCCAGCACCCGTGGTGATGGTAGGAACACTGAAGCTTTCTTT. Encoded protein: CASTRGDGRNTEAFF.

This clonotype was seen at least ten times. CDR3 bases: TGTGCCAGCAGCCGGCCGGGACAGGTCTACGAGCAGTACTTC. It encodes CASSRPGQVYEQYF. The rearrangement uses TRBV3-1 and TRBJ2-7; 8 nucleotides align to TRBD1. The CDR3 runs to 14 residues. Losses at the gene ends were 4 bases for V and 3 bases for J; bases not matched to a gene: 5. Germline CDR1 LGHDT, CDR2 YNNKEL (reference sequence).

This clonotype was recorded at least ten times. V gene TRBV6-5 combines with J gene TRBJ1-1; maybe TRBD1 (6 bases). Germline assignment: CDR1 MNHEY and CDR2 SVGAGI. This CDR3 contains 16 residues. Trimming took 5 bases from V and 2 from J, leaving 18 bases between them. The chain's CDR3 is CASSPSTGTPNTEAFF. The CDR3 DNA is TGTGCCAGCAGTCCTAGCACCGGGACACCTAACACTGAAGCTTTCTTT.

This clonotype has at least ten counts. The chain is built from TRBV25-1 and TRBJ2-3; D is unclear. The CDR3 spans 13 residues. The V end lost 7 bases, the J end lost 6 bases, and 14 bases lay between the germline ends. CDR1 is MGHDK and CDR2 is SYGVNS in the germline V gene. Here the CDR3 DNA reads TGTGCCAGCACCTCGACTGCCTATGATACGCAGTATTTT. Translation gives CASTSTAYDTQYF.

This clonotype was seen ten or more times. This chain links TRBV7-6 with TRBJ1-1, with unresolved D. The V gene's germline CDR1 is SGHVS and CDR2 FNYEAQ. Trimming left V 1 base short and J 0 bases short, with 9 bases between. The CDR3 covers 15 residues. The CDR3 nucleotides read TGTGCCAGCAGCTTAGACGGCAGCCTGAACACTGAAGCTTTCTTT. The encoded protein is CASSLDGSLNTEAFF.

The table lists this clonotype with a few counts. The V call is TRBV10-3, the J call TRBJ2-1, with 8 positions matching TRBD2. Germline trimming cut 4 bases from V and 7 bases from J; bases unmatched to any gene: 9. This CDR3 has 15 amino acids. The V gene's germline CDR1 is ENHRY and CDR2 SYGVKD. The CDR3, as DNA: TGTGCCATCAGTGCAGGGACTAGTGTGACGAATGAGCAGTTCTTC. Amino acids: CAISAGTSVTNEQFF.

The gene calls are TRBV9 and TRBJ2-7, with D possibly called TRBD1 or TRBD2 (5 bases each). V was clipped by 2 bases and J by 3 bases, with 18 bases between them. The CDR3 contains 16 residues. Germline CDR1 reads SGDLS; CDR2 reads YYNGEE. The CDR3 DNA is TGTGCCAGCAGCGTCGCTGAGACAGCGAGGGGCTACGAGCAGTACTTC. Translating gives CASSVAETARGYEQYF.

This clonotype was counted ten times or more. V usage is TRBV6-1 and J usage is TRBJ1-4, with unresolved D. CDR1 is MNHNS, CDR2 SASEGT, per germline. This CDR3 region has 14 residues. V shed 2 bases and J shed 5 bases, with 9 bases lying between them. CDR3 region: CASSETTVNEKLFF. The CDR3 DNA follows: TGTGCCAGCAGTGAAACGACGGTGAATGAAAAACTGTTTTTT.

This clonotype was seen repeatedly, ten times or more. The chain has TRBV20-1 and TRBJ2-1; D is tentatively TRBD1 or TRBD2 (6 bases each). Trimming removed 6 bases from V and 2 bases from J, with 17 bases in between. Germline assignment: CDR1 DFQATT and CDR2 SNEGSKA (reference sequence). The CDR3 is 15 amino acids. CDR3 DNA: TGCAGTGCCCTGGGGGGCACTGAGGCCTACAATGAGCAGTTCTTC. Amino acid sequence: CSALGGTEAYNEQFF.

At least ten counts were recorded for this clonotype. This sequence joins TRBV10-2 and TRBJ1-1; maybe TRBD1 (5 bases). Trimming took 2 bases from V and 4 from J, leaving 14 bases between them. Germline V lookup: CDR1 WSHSY, CDR2 SAAADI. The CDR3 runs to 15 residues. The CDR3: CASSEASGGGTEAFF. The CDR3 coding sequence is TGCGCCAGCAGTGAGGCCTCGGGGGGAGGCACTGAAGCTTTCTTT.

This clonotype was picked up many times. The genes are TRBV5-1 and TRBJ2-7; 10 positions match TRBD2. Losses at the gene ends were 3 bases for V and 1 base for J; bases not matched to a gene: 7. This CDR3 is built from 16 residues. CDR1 and CDR2 (germline): SGHRS, YFSETQ. DNA for the CDR3: TGCGCCAGCAGCTGGAGTCTGACTAGCGGGTCCTACGAGCAGTACTTC. As protein: CASSWSLTSGSYEQYF. The full variable domain, completed using reference TRBV5-1 and TRBJ2-7, is KAGVTQTPRYLIKTRGQQVTLSCSPISGHRSVSWYQQTPGQGLQFLFEYFSETQRNKGNFPGRFSGRQFSNSRSEMNVSTLELGDSALYLCASSWSLTSGSYEQYFGPGTRLTVT.

Ten or more counts support this clonotype. The chain is built from TRBV29-1 and TRBJ1-1, with 7 bases that match TRBD1. Germline-derived CDR1 and CDR2 are SQVTM and ANQGSEA. Trimming at V came to 7 bases and at J to 7 bases, leaving 18 bases not matched to a gene. CDR3 length equals 15 residues. CDR3 amino acids: CSAWGGGTPGGEAFF. The CDR3 DNA reads TGCAGCGCCTGGGGAGGGGGCACCCCGGGGGGTGAAGCTTTCTTT.

At least ten counts were recorded for this clonotype. V is TRBV29-1 and J is TRBJ1-2, with 10 nucleotides matching TRBD1. Germline trimming cut 0 bases from V and 1 base from J; bases unmatched to any gene: 2. CDR1 is SQVTM, CDR2 ANQGSEA, per germline. This CDR3 spans 15 amino acids. The CDR3 here is CSVEERDRGNYGYTF. The CDR3 bases are TGCAGCGTTGAAGAAAGGGACAGGGGTAACTATGGCTACACCTTC. Full variable domain (rest looked up from reference TRBV29-1 and TRBJ1-2): SAVISQKPSRDICQRGTSLTIQCQVDSQVTMMFWYRQQPGQSLTLIATANQGSEATYESGFVIDKFPISRPNLTFSTLTVSNMSPEDSSIYLCSVEERDRGNYGYTFGSGTRLTVV.

This clonotype was picked up many times. The chain combines TRBV9 with TRBJ2-7, with 11 bases aligning to TRBD1. V shed 3 bases and J 3 bases; nucleotides not matched to a gene: 5. The germline V gene encodes CDR1 SGDLS and CDR2 YYNGEE. This CDR3 region has 15 residues. Here the CDR3 reads CASSAWTGGFYEQYF. The CDR3 DNA sequence: TGTGCCAGCAGCGCCTGGACAGGGGGCTTCTACGAGCAGTACTTC.

This chain links TRBV19 with TRBJ1-1; 7 nucleotides align to TRBD1. This CDR3 is 14 amino acids long. J lost 4 bases, V lost 4 bases, and 6 bases had no gene match. Germline CDR1 is LNHDA and CDR2 is SQIVND (reference sequence). The CDR3 DNA follows: TGTGCCAGTAGTAGTGACAGGGCGGGCACTGAAGCTTTCTTT. This encodes CASSSDRAGTEAFF.

This clonotype was observed many times. The rearrangement uses TRBV28 and TRBJ1-4, with D maybe TRBD1 (5 bases). CDR1 is MDHEN and CDR2 is SYDVKM in the germline V gene. The CDR3 length is 17 residues. The V end lost 5 bases, the J end lost 8 bases, and 24 bases lay between the germline ends. The CDR3 coding sequence is TGTGCCAGCAGTCTTACCCCGACCGGGGCGAGAGGGGAAAAACTGTTTTTT. This sequence encodes CASSLTPTGARGEKLFF.

Ten or more counts support this clonotype. The chain has TRBV5-1 and TRBJ1-3, with D perhaps matching TRBD1 (6 bases). Per the germline V gene, CDR1 is SGHRS and CDR2 is YFSETQ. The length of the CDR3 is 14 residues. With 0 bases removed from V and 2 bases from J, the gap between germline ends came to 6 bases. CDR3 region: CASSLGQAGNTIYF. CDR3 in DNA: TGCGCCAGCAGCTTGGGACAGGCTGGAAACACCATATATTTT. Based on the CDR3 plus reference TRBV5-1 and TRBJ1-3, the full variable domain is KAGVTQTPRYLIKTRGQQVTLSCSPISGHRSVSWYQQTPGQGLQFLFEYFSETQRNKGNFPGRFSGRQFSNSRSEMNVSTLELGDSALYLCASSLGQAGNTIYFGEGSWLTVV.

There are many counts of this clonotype. The rearrangement joins TRBV5-1 to TRBJ1-6; D is ambiguous. Germline V gives CDR1 SGHRS, CDR2 YFSETQ. V dropped 5 bases and J dropped 7 bases, with 10 bases sitting between them. This CDR3 contains 13 residues. The CDR3 region is CASRVAENSPLHF. CDR3 in DNA: TGCGCCAGCAGGGTGGCGGAGAATTCACCCCTCCACTTT.

This clonotype was found many times. The chain carries TRBV12-3 or TRBV12-4 and TRBJ2-7; D is possibly TRBD2 (6 bases). The CDR3 consists of 16 residues. Trimming cost V 4 bases and J 1 base, with 17 bases left between them. CDR3 loop: CASSSQNSGQSYEQYF. The CDR3 DNA is TGTGCCAGCAGTTCCCAAAATAGCGGACAATCCTACGAGCAGTACTTC.

CDR3 amino acids: CASSWGGCVSSDTEAFF. The CDR3 DNA reads as TGCGCCAGCAGCTGGGGAGGGTGTGTAAGTTCCGATACTGAAGCTTTCTTT. V usage is TRBV5-1 and J usage is TRBJ1-1, with no clear D. This CDR3 has 17 amino acids. The germline gives CDR1 SGHRS, CDR2 YFSETQ. V shed 3 bases and J shed 5 bases, with 23 bases lying between them.

This clonotype was detected ten times or more. V gene TRBV12-3 or TRBV12-4 combines with J gene TRBJ2-1; D remains ambiguous. V gave up 3 bases and J gave up 5 bases, with 17 bases separating them. CDR3 length: 16 amino acids. CDR3 residues: CASSFGVGFPDNEQFF. CDR3 sequence (DNA): TGTGCCAGCAGTTTTGGGGTTGGATTCCCCGACAATGAGCAGTTCTTC.

This clonotype was seen ten or more times. V usage is TRBV6-6 and J usage is TRBJ2-1; D possibly corresponds to TRBD1 (5 bases). Germline-derived CDR1 and CDR2 are MNHNY and SVGAGI (reference sequence). There are 15 residues in the CDR3. Trimming cost V 7 bases and J 0 bases, with 13 bases left between them. The CDR3 coding sequence is TGTGCCAGCAACGACAGAATCAACTCCTACAATGAGCAGTTCTTC. This sequence encodes CASNDRINSYNEQFF.

CDR3 nucleotides: TGTGCCAGCAGTTGGATTAGGACTAGCGGAGCCTACAATGAGCAGTTCTTC. As protein: CASSWIRTSGAYNEQFF. This rearrangement joins TRBV6-5 to TRBJ2-1; 10 nucleotides align to TRBD2. Germline V gene lookup returns CDR1 MNHEY and CDR2 SVGAGI. CDR3 length: 17 amino acids. Germline trimming cut 4 bases from V and 2 bases from J; bases unmatched to any gene: 8.

This clonotype has ten or more counts. The chain has TRBV6-1 and TRBJ1-5; D gene unclear. Trimming took off 6 bases at V and 1 base at J, with 13 bases between the two ends. There are 15 residues in the CDR3. Germline CDR1 reads MNHNS; CDR2 reads SASEGT. The CDR3: CASRVTQISNQPQHF. The CDR3 DNA reads TGTGCCAGCAGGGTAACCCAAATAAGCAATCAGCCCCAGCATTTT.

There are many counts of this clonotype. This rearrangement joins TRBV5-1 to TRBJ2-1; possibly TRBD2 for D (6 bases). V was trimmed by 2 bases and J by 3 bases, leaving 9 bases between them. The germline gives CDR1 SGHRS, CDR2 YFSETQ. CDR3 length: 14 residues. This CDR3 reads CASSFGGNYNEQFF. DNA of the CDR3: TGCGCCAGCAGCTTTGGAGGGAACTACAATGAGCAGTTCTTC.